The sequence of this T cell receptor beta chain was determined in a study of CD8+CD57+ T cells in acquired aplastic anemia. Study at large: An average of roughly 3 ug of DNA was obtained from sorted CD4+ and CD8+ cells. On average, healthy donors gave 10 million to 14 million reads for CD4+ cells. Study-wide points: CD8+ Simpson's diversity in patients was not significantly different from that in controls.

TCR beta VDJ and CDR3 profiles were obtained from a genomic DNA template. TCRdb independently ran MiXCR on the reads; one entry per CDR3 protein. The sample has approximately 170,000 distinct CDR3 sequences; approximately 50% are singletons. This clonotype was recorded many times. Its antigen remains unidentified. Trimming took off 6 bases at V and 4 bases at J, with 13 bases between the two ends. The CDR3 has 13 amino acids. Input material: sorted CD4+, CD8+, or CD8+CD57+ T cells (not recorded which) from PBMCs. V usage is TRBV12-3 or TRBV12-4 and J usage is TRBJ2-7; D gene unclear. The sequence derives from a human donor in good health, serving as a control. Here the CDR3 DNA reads TGTGCCAGCAGCCTCAGTATGAATTACGAGCAGTACTTC. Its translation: CASSLSMNYEQYF.